Each of the 10 T cell receptor beta chains below was sequenced from the same sample in a study of technical replicates of blood from a handful of donors. Assay used: immunoSEQ multiplex PCR; TCRdb lists only in-frame clones, some missing. The profile shows about 59,000 clones, 95% to 98% of them singletons. Sequencing was done on a sample of T cells isolated from PBMCs. The receptor source for this set is a human donor in good health.

The chain joins TRBV6-1 to TRBJ2-7; D is unclear. Per the germline V gene, CDR1 is MNHNS and CDR2 is SASEGT. The CDR3 is 11 amino acids. V lost 5 bases, J lost 6 bases, and 8 bases lay in between. The CDR3 sequence is CASSKRGEQYF. The CDR3 region has the DNA TGTGCCAGCAGTAAACGCGGCGAGCAGTACTTC.

The J gene is TRBJ2-2, the V gene TRBV5-1; TRBD1 matches at 9 bases. V shed 3 bases and J 6 bases; nucleotides not matched to a gene: 6. The CDR3 is made up of 15 amino acids. Germline CDR1 is SGHRS and CDR2 is YFSETQ. The CDR3 coding sequence is TGCGCCAGCAGCTGGGGACAGGGTTGGGCCGGGGAGCTGTTTTTT. As protein: CASSWGQGWAGELFF.

The gene calls are TRBV7-2 and TRBJ1-1; 7 nucleotides match TRBD1. The ends lost 5 bases at V and 6 bases at J; junction bases unmatched: 3. The CDR3 sequence is 12 residues long. The germline gives CDR1 SGHTA, CDR2 FQGNSA. This chain's CDR3 is CASSRQGAEAFF. The DNA of the CDR3 is TGTGCCAGCAGCCGACAGGGAGCTGAAGCTTTCTTT.

The chain is built from TRBV7-9 and TRBJ1-1; 9 bases fit TRBD1. Unmatched junction bases numbered 11, after V lost 1 base and J lost 8 bases. The germline gives CDR1 SEHNR, CDR2 FQNEAQ (reference sequence). This CDR3 region has 16 residues. CDR3 sequence: CASSLVGYGTGKEAFF. In DNA form, the CDR3 reads TGTGCCAGCAGCTTAGTTGGCTACGGGACAGGGAAAGAAGCTTTCTTT.

The chain employs TRBV27 and TRBJ2-7; D is ambiguous. V was shortened by 6 bases and J by 3 bases, with 9 bases between the two germline ends. The CDR3 consists of 12 residues. From germline, CDR1 is MNHEY and CDR2 SMNVEV (reference sequence). The CDR3: CASRATDYEQYF. CDR3 sequence (DNA): TGTGCCAGCAGAGCGACGGACTACGAGCAGTACTTC.

The chain recombines TRBV28 with TRBJ1-1, with D possibly matching TRBD1 (6 bases). CDR3 length: 14 amino acids. The germline CDR1 and CDR2 sequences are MDHEN and SYDVKM. Trimming took 6 bases from V and 3 from J, leaving 14 bases between them. CDR3 DNA sequence: TGTGCCAGCAGAAAGGACAGTGGCCACACTGAAGCTTTCTTT. It codes for CASRKDSGHTEAFF.

The chain combines TRBV7-6 with TRBJ2-3; 14 nucleotides align to TRBD2. With V trimmed by 5 bases and J by 5 bases, 0 bases remained unmatched. Germline V gene data show CDR1 as SGHVS and CDR2 as FNYEAQ. The CDR3 consists of 14 residues. The CDR3: CASSGTSGRDTQYF. DNA of the CDR3: TGTGCCAGCAGCGGGACTAGCGGGAGAGATACGCAGTATTTT.

The chain recombines TRBV10-3 with TRBJ1-4; 7 bases line up with TRBD1. Germline V gene sequence: CDR1 ENHRY, CDR2 SYGVKD. There are 13 residues in the CDR3. V gave up 4 bases and J gave up 14 bases; unmatched junction bases: 10. CDR3 protein: CAISGDRDRGLFF. The CDR3 region has the DNA TGTGCCATCAGTGGGGACCGGGACAGAGGGCTGTTTTTT.

V is TRBV9 and J is TRBJ2-1; TRBD2 matches 12 bases. Germline V gene sequence: CDR1 SGDLS, CDR2 YYNGEE. The CDR3 extends over 15 amino acids. Trimming cost V 2 bases and J 5 bases; bases outside gene matches: 2. In nucleotides, the CDR3 is TGTGCCAGCAGCGTTGGACTAGCGGGGAACAATGAGCAGTTCTTC. It codes for CASSVGLAGNNEQFF.

The chain is built from TRBV10-2 and TRBJ2-7, with TRBD1 matching over 7 bases. From germline, CDR1 is WSHSY and CDR2 SAAADI. The CDR3 spans 14 residues. Trimming at V came to 9 bases and at J to 2 bases, leaving 10 bases not matched to a gene. CDR3 nucleotides: TGCGCCAGTCGAACAGGGGCCCTCCCCTACGAGCAGTACTTC. Its protein product is CASRTGALPYEQYF.